The TCR beta chain under discussion was sequenced for a study of blood T cell repertoires in COVID-19. In the authors' methods: Reference gene primer amplification gave nucleated cell count estimates. Assay: immunoSEQ multiplex PCR; the TCRdb copy retains only in-frame clones and omits some. That table furnishes V, J and clone size, whereas the DNA furnished D and trimming. This sample carries roughly 33,000 clones, 85% of them seen once, and the ten largest clones take approximately 15%. V lost 6 bases, J lost 5 bases, and 23 bases stayed unmatched. This CDR3 is 19 amino acids long. The germline V gene has CDR1 LNHDA and CDR2 SQIVND (reference sequence).

The specimen sequenced was peripheral blood. The chain has TRBV19 and TRBJ2-7, with 9 bases lining up with TRBD1. This receptor was obtained from a human donor with acute or convalescent COVID-19. The donor label of this sample is uncertain. DNA of the CDR3: TGTGCCAGTAGGGACCTCGCGAATGGACAGGGGACCCCGGGGAACGAGCAGTACTTC. It translates to CASRDLANGQGTPGNEQYF.